The next 32 T cell receptor beta chains were all read from a single sample in a study of shared clonotypes between healthy human individuals. The method was immunoSEQ multiplex PCR; TCRdb's version includes in-frame clones alone and lacks a portion of them. The data contain a few million clones, around 90% of them seen just once; the ten biggest clones take up more than 0.35%. The sample consisted of naive CD4+ T cells from PBMCs. Subset denoted: CD45RA+ positively selected. These TCRs come from a man aged 18 to 30 in good health. Some clones in this sample may be carry-over from other donors' samples.

Details on this clone: Other DNA sequences within the sample encode an identical CDR3. The CDR3 DNA sequence: TGTGCCAGCAGCTTAAGGTCCGGTTCCTACGAGCAGTACTTC. As protein: CASSLRSGSYEQYF. The chain is built from TRBV7-2 and TRBJ2-7; the D is unclear. This CDR3 is 14 amino acids long. Trimming stripped 2 bases from V and 1 base from J, with 9 bases between. Germline V CDR1 and CDR2: SGHTA, FQGNSA. The whole variable domain, filled in from reference TRBV7-2 and TRBJ2-7, reads GAGVSQSPSNKVTEKGKDVELRCDPISGHTALYWYRQSLGQGLEFLIYFQGNSAPDKSGLPSDRFSAERTGGSVSTLTIQRTQQEDSAVYLCASSLRSGSYEQYFGPGTRLTVT.

This sequence joins TRBV9 and TRBJ1-2; D unclear. This CDR3 contains 12 residues. Germline V gives CDR1 SGDLS, CDR2 YYNGEE. V gave up 1 base and J gave up 5 bases, with 6 bases separating them. This chain's CDR3 is CASSVPDYGYTF. CDR3 sequence (DNA): TGTGCCAGCAGCGTACCGGATTATGGCTACACCTTC.

The J gene is TRBJ2-3, the V gene TRBV14; no definite D call. The CDR3 is 11 residues long. CDR1 SGHDN and CDR2 FVKESK come from the germline V gene. V was shortened by 8 bases and J by 2 bases, with 5 bases between the two germline ends. In DNA form, the CDR3 reads TGTGCCAGCGGAAACACAGATACGCAGTATTTT. Amino acid sequence: CASGNTDTQYF.

V and J are TRBV7-9 and TRBJ1-5; a weak D match, TRBD1 (6 bases). Trimming left V 5 bases short and J 5 bases short, with 13 bases between. Germline assignment: CDR1 SEHNR and CDR2 FQNEAQ (reference sequence). The CDR3 covers 14 residues. The CDR3 DNA reads TGTGCCAGCAGCGCCGTGGGGGCCGATCAGCCCCAGCATTTT. Residues: CASSAVGADQPQHF.

Worth noting for this clone: Other DNA sequences in this specimen translate into the identical CDR3. This rearrangement joins TRBV29-1 to TRBJ2-7; 8 nucleotides line up with TRBD1. The length of the CDR3 is 13 residues. Germline values: CDR1 SQVTM, CDR2 ANQGSEA. With 6 bases clipped from V and 0 bases from J, the junction kept 4 bases outside the gene matches. The CDR3 DNA follows: TGCAGCGTCGGGACAGGAAGCTCCTACGAGCAGTACTTC. Protein product: CSVGTGSSYEQYF.

The CDR3 sequence: CASSPRIGRTDTQYF. CDR3 in DNA: TGTGCCAGCAGTCCACGAATCGGAAGGACAGATACGCAGTATTTT. V usage is TRBV27 and J usage is TRBJ2-3; D gene unclear. Germline CDR1 reads MNHEY; CDR2 reads SMNVEV (reference sequence). CDR3 length equals 15 residues. V lost 5 bases, J lost 3 bases, and 15 bases lay in between.

V usage is TRBV7-9 and J usage is TRBJ1-1; D not certain. Trimming cost V 5 bases and J 1 base, with 8 bases left between them. This CDR3 spans 13 amino acids. From germline, CDR1 is SEHNR and CDR2 FQNEAQ (reference sequence). The CDR3 DNA sequence: TGTGCCAGCAGCCCGGAAACGAACACTGAAGCTTTCTTT. Translated, it gives CASSPETNTEAFF.

The rearrangement joins TRBV28 to TRBJ2-1; the match to TRBD2 covers 9 bases. This CDR3 spans 19 amino acids. In germline, CDR1 is MDHEN, CDR2 SYDVKM. Trimming removed 3 bases from V and 0 bases from J; junction bases left unmatched: 12. CDR3 DNA sequence: TGTGCCAGCAGTTTTAAAGCGGGAGGTCCCTGGGCCTCCTACAATGAGCAGTTCTTC. Translation: CASSFKAGGPWASYNEQFF.

This clone showed up just once. The genes are TRBV28 and TRBJ2-5, with D possibly matching TRBD1 (5 bases). This CDR3 contains 14 residues. Germline V gene lookup returns CDR1 MDHEN and CDR2 SYDVKM. V was pared by 5 bases and J by 4 bases, with 14 bases between. The DNA for the CDR3 is TGTGCCAGCAGTGGGGCAGGGCAAAGAGAGACCCAGTACTTC. This codes for CASSGAGQRETQYF.

The chain uses TRBV4-1 and TRBJ2-2; 9 bases agree with TRBD1. This CDR3 is 16 amino acids long. Germline V CDR1 and CDR2: MGHRA, YSYEKL. Unmatched junction bases numbered 11, after V lost 6 bases and J lost 6 bases. CDR3 loop: CASSEQGAAWPGELFF. DNA for the CDR3: TGCGCCAGCAGTGAACAGGGGGCCGCGTGGCCCGGGGAGCTGTTTTTT.

This clone occurred once. The chain is built from TRBV19 and TRBJ2-6; 7 bases fit TRBD1. The germline V gene encodes CDR1 LNHDA and CDR2 SQIVND (reference sequence). V trimming: 10 bases; J trimming: 0 bases; junction bases outside the gene matches: 12. The CDR3 covers 17 residues. CDR3 region: CATTRGGVISGANVLTF. The CDR3 DNA is TGTGCCACCACACGAGGGGGCGTGATCTCTGGGGCCAACGTCCTGACTTTC. The full variable domain, in which reference TRBV19 and TRBJ2-6 provide the parts outside the CDR3, is DGGITQSPKYLFRKEGQNVTLSCEQNLNHDAMYWYRQDPGQGLRLIYYSQIVNDFQKGDIAEGYSVSREKKESFPLTVTSAQKNPTAFYLCATTRGGVISGANVLTFGAGSRLTVL.

This rearrangement joins TRBV15 to TRBJ1-1; D gene unclear. Per germline, CDR1 LNHNV and CDR2 YYDKDF (reference sequence). The CDR3 has 11 amino acids. Trimming removed 8 bases from V and 3 bases from J, with 7 bases in between. CDR3: CATVGYTEAFF. CDR3 DNA: TGTGCCACCGTGGGATACACTGAAGCTTTCTTT. The complete variable domain, with remaining parts taken from reference TRBV15 and TRBJ1-1, reads DAMVIQNPRYQVTQFGKPVTLSCSQTLNHNVMYWYQQKSSQAPKLLFHYYDKDFNNEADTPDNFQSRRPNTSFCFLDIRSPGLGDTAMYLCATVGYTEAFFGQGTRLTVV.

V is TRBV18 and J is TRBJ2-7; TRBD2 aligns across 7 bases. Germline loops: CDR1 KGHSH, CDR2 LQKENI. V shed 3 bases, J shed 3 bases, and the junction held 8 bases outside the gene matches. The CDR3 has 15 residues. CDR3 DNA sequence: TGTGCCAGCTCACCCTTTTCCGGGACTAACTACGAGCAGTACTTC. This encodes CASSPFSGTNYEQYF.

As to this clone: Distinct nucleotide sequences in the sample also encode this CDR3. The V gene is TRBV28, the J gene TRBJ2-3; the D gene is possibly TRBD2 (6 bases). The germline gives CDR1 MDHEN, CDR2 SYDVKM. The germline V and J ends were trimmed by 3 bases and 4 bases, with 11 bases remaining between them. This CDR3 comprises 14 residues. CDR3 residues: CASSFGGGSDTQYF. The CDR3 DNA sequence: TGTGCCAGCAGTTTTGGAGGAGGGTCAGATACGCAGTATTTT.

V is TRBV28 and J is TRBJ1-4; 7 positions agree with TRBD1. CDR1 MDHEN and CDR2 SYDVKM come from the germline V gene. Losses at the gene ends were 5 bases for V and 4 bases for J; bases not matched to a gene: 4. The CDR3 consists of 14 residues. The CDR3 DNA sequence: TGTGCCAGCAGTCCGGGACAGAGTAATGAAAAACTGTTTTTT. Protein sequence: CASSPGQSNEKLFF. Together with reference TRBV28 and TRBJ1-4, the CDR3 gives the full variable domain: DVKVTQSSRYLVKRTGEKVFLECVQDMDHENMFWYRQDPGLGLRLIYFSYDVKMKEKGDIPEGYSVSREKKERFSLILESASTNQTSMYLCASSPGQSNEKLFFGSGTQLSVL.

This sequence joins TRBV4-2 and TRBJ1-1; TRBD1 might be the D (6 bases). Trimming cost V 0 bases and J 8 bases, with 16 bases left between them. The germline V gene encodes CDR1 LGHNA and CDR2 YNFKEQ. CDR3 length equals 15 residues. The CDR3 region is CASSQDRVGGLEAFF. CDR3 in DNA: TGTGCCAGCAGCCAAGATAGGGTTGGGGGGCTCGAAGCTTTCTTT.

The CDR3 loop is CASSPPEKTGLTGELFF. In DNA form, the CDR3 reads TGTGCCAGCTCACCACCCGAGAAGACAGGGCTCACCGGGGAGCTGTTTTTT. The gene calls are TRBV18 and TRBJ2-2; TRBD1 matches at 7 bases. Per the germline V gene, CDR1 is KGHSH and CDR2 is LQKENI. The CDR3 is 17 residues long. The V and J ends lost 0 bases and 4 bases, in that order; junction bases with no gene match: 8.

The chain joins TRBV14 to TRBJ2-1; TRBD1 is a possible D gene (6 bases). The CDR3 has 16 residues. Germline V lookup: CDR1 SGHDN, CDR2 FVKESK. V lost 4 bases to trimming and J lost 1 base, with 14 bases between them. CDR3 loop: CASSRGRAASYNEQFF. Here the CDR3 DNA reads TGTGCCAGCAGCCGGGGGCGGGCGGCTTCCTACAATGAGCAGTTCTTC.

The V gene is TRBV28, the J gene TRBJ2-7; maybe TRBD2 (5 bases). V was trimmed by 2 bases and J by 0 bases, leaving 11 bases between them. The CDR3 is 15 amino acids. CDR1 and CDR2 from the germline V gene are MDHEN and SYDVKM. This CDR3 reads CASSLEGGSSYEQYF. The CDR3 DNA is TGTGCCAGCAGTTTAGAGGGCGGAAGCTCCTACGAGCAGTACTTC.

The V and J genes are TRBV6-5 and TRBJ2-3; D is unresolved. The CDR3 is 14 amino acids. V lost 2 bases and J lost 1, with 7 bases in between. CDR1 is MNHEY, CDR2 SVGAGI, per germline. The CDR3 here is CASSYRPRTDTQYF. The DNA of the CDR3 is TGTGCCAGCAGTTACAGGCCTCGCACAGATACGCAGTATTTT.

The chain combines TRBV14 with TRBJ2-5; 10 nucleotides align to TRBD1. The J segment lost 2 bases and the V segment lost 4 bases, leaving 7 bases of the junction unmatched. The CDR3 contains 16 residues. Germline V lookup: CDR1 SGHDN, CDR2 FVKESK. For the CDR3, the DNA is TGTGCCAGCAGCCTCTGGACAGGGGGGCGTCAAGAGACCCAGTACTTC. Translation gives CASSLWTGGRQETQYF.

Of note for this clone: The same CDR3 can be traced to other DNA sequences in this sample. The gene calls are TRBV28 and TRBJ1-1, with TRBD1 matching over 7 bases. After removal of 6 bases from V and 3 bases from J, the junction contained 4 bases not matched to a gene. CDR1 and CDR2 from the germline V gene are MDHEN and SYDVKM. The CDR3 runs to 13 residues. The CDR3 DNA is TGTGCCAGCAGGCGACAGGGCGACACTGAAGCTTTCTTT. Its protein product is CASRRQGDTEAFF.

This clone was found a few times. The chain recombines TRBV4-1 with TRBJ1-4; D is undetermined. The CDR3 runs 16 residues. Trimming shortened V by 4 bases and J by 0 bases, and 12 bases separated the two germline ends. CDR1 is MGHRA, CDR2 YSYEKL, per germline. The CDR3, as DNA: TGCGCCAGCAGCCGCATTACCAGAGCAACTAATGAAAAACTGTTTTTT. Its translation is CASSRITRATNEKLFF.

The genes are TRBV29-1 and TRBJ2-3; 8 nucleotides agree with TRBD2. The CDR3 contains 14 residues. Looked up from germline, CDR1 is SQVTM and CDR2 is ANQGSEA. With V trimmed by 7 bases and J by 6 bases, 12 bases remained unmatched. CDR3 DNA sequence: TGCAGCGCCCGAAGGGCGCAGCGGGAGGATACGCAGTATTTT. Translating it yields CSARRAQREDTQYF.

The chain joins TRBV19 to TRBJ1-1; D might be TRBD1 (6 bases). CDR1 and CDR2 from the germline V gene are LNHDA and SQIVND (reference sequence). CDR3 length: 16 amino acids. Trimming removed 3 bases from V and 1 base from J, with 15 bases in between. The CDR3 DNA reads as TGTGCCAGTAGTATTAGGGCCGGGACATCGAACACTGAAGCTTTCTTT. It yields the protein CASSIRAGTSNTEAFF.

The V and J genes are TRBV28 and TRBJ2-1; D not certain. The CDR3 is made up of 13 amino acids. V lost 3 bases and J 6 bases, leaving 9 bases between the germline ends. The germline gives CDR1 MDHEN, CDR2 SYDVKM. The CDR3 DNA is TGTGCCAGCAGTTTGGGGATCCCCAATGAGCAGTTCTTC. It yields the protein CASSLGIPNEQFF.

The gene calls are TRBV28 and TRBJ2-7; 11 positions agree with TRBD2. The CDR3 runs 16 residues. Germline loops: CDR1 MDHEN, CDR2 SYDVKM. Trimming took 4 bases from V and 9 from J; bases not matched to a gene: 14. The CDR3 loop reads CASSSPTPLAGGWQYF. The CDR3 coding sequence is TGTGCCAGCAGTTCCCCCACCCCTCTAGCGGGAGGATGGCAGTACTTC.

This chain links TRBV5-1 with TRBJ2-2; possibly TRBD1 for D (6 bases). The CDR3 consists of 15 residues. Germline V lookup: CDR1 SGHRS, CDR2 YFSETQ. Trimming left V 5 bases short and J 0 bases short, with 11 bases between. CDR3 loop: CASRPDSANTGELFF. For the CDR3, the DNA is TGCGCCAGCAGGCCGGACAGCGCGAACACCGGGGAGCTGTTTTTT.

The chain carries TRBV5-1 and TRBJ2-3; 7 nucleotides align to TRBD2. Germline assignment: CDR1 SGHRS and CDR2 YFSETQ. Losses at the gene ends were 4 bases for V and 0 bases for J; bases not matched to a gene: 11. This CDR3 has 17 residues. Here the CDR3 DNA reads TGCGCCAGCAGCCTCTTCGCCGGGACTATAAGCACAGATACGCAGTATTTT. Encoded protein: CASSLFAGTISTDTQYF.

The rearrangement joins TRBV29-1 to TRBJ1-4; the match to TRBD1 covers 8 bases. Germline trimming cut 4 bases from V and 5 bases from J; bases unmatched to any gene: 3. The CDR3 runs to 13 residues. Germline V gives CDR1 SQVTM, CDR2 ANQGSEA. The CDR3: CSVGDRRNEKLFF. In nucleotides, the CDR3 is TGCAGCGTTGGGGACAGGCGAAATGAAAAACTGTTTTTT.

The genes are TRBV7-6 and TRBJ2-7, with 12 bases aligning to TRBD2. Germline V gene data show CDR1 as SGHVS and CDR2 as FNYEAQ. With 2 bases clipped from V and 6 bases from J, the junction kept 8 bases outside the gene matches. The CDR3 is 16 amino acids. CDR3 region: CASSLRLLAGGAEQYF. The CDR3 DNA sequence: TGTGCCAGCAGCTTACGTCTACTAGCGGGAGGAGCCGAGCAGTACTTC.

The V and J genes are TRBV5-1 and TRBJ1-6, with a possible D match to TRBD1 (6 bases). V lost 0 bases and J 8 bases, leaving 12 bases between the germline ends. The length of the CDR3 is 15 residues. The V gene's germline CDR1 is SGHRS and CDR2 YFSETQ. The CDR3 bases are TGCGCCAGCAGCTTGGGGGCAGGGGTGTATTCACCCCTCCACTTT. Translation: CASSLGAGVYSPLHF.